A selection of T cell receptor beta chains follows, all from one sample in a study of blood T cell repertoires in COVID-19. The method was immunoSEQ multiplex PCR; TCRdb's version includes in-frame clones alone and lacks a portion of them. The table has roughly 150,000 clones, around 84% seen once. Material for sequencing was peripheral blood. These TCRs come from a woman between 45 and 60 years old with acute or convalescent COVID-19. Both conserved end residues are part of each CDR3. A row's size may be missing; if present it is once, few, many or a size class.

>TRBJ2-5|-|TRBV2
CASSEFLGGDKYF
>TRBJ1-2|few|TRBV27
CAGGGYTF
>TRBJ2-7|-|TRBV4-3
CASSQAAGVYEQYF
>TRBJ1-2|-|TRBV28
CASSPHDLNSYTF
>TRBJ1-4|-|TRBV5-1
CASSFSTGLGEKLFF
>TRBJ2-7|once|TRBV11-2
CASSFQGGSSYEQYF
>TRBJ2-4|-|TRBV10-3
CAINRDRGDIQYF
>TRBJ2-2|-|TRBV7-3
CASSHLDRVGTGELFF
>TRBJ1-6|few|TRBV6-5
CASSYEEGGYSPLHF
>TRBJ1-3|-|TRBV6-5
CASKEGAIENTIYF
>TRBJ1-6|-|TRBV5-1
CASSLGSARGNSPLHF
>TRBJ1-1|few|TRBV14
CASSKTGEGAGTEAFF
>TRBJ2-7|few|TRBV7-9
CASNQRIGEGGEQYF
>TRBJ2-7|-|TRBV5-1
CASSPGTGGTYEQYF
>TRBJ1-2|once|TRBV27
CASSADREPFSVGYTF
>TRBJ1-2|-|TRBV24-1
CATSDFRQNYGYTF
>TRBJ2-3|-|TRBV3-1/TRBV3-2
CASSQVLQGGGPVDTQYF
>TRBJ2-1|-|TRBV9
CASSEGLAGGNEQFF
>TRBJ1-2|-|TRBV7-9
CASSLISYGYTF
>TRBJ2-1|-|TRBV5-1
CASSLGVGLYNEQFF
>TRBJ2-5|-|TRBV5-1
CASSLVPGLSQQTQYF
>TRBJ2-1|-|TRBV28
CASSFTREQFF
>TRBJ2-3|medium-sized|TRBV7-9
CANPPGEGTDTQYF
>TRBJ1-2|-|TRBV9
CASSNGRKPGYGYTF
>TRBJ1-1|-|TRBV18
CASSLGQGEAAFF
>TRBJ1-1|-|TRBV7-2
CASSLTGLDTEAFF
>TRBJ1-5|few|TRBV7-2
CASSLGGGMGQPQHF
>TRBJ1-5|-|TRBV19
CASRGDTRNQPQHF
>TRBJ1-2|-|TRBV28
CASTKGQGAGYGYTF
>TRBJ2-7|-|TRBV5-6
CASNKGQGANYEQYF
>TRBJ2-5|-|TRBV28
CASGLAGWETQYF
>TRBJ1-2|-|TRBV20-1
CSARGRGYTF
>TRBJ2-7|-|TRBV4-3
CASSQPGAGGAHEQYF
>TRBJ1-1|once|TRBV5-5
CASSLTGSNTEAFF
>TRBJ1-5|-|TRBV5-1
CASSLDPGQPQHF
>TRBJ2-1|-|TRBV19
CASRGGSSYNEQFF
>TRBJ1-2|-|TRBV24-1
CATSDATGPGYTF
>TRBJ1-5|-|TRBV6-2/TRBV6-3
CASSYPGDQPQHF
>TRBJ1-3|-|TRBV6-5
CASSYSFQGNTIYF
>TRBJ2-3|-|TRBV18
CASSPGLGSASTDTQYF